These T cell receptor beta chains were read from a single sample in a study of blood T cell repertoires in COVID-19. Sequencing was performed with immunoSEQ multiplex PCR; in TCRdb, only in-frame clones are kept and a portion is missing. The sample contains roughly 70,000 clones, around 89% of which appear only once. The sample consisted of peripheral blood. The receptors were gathered from a woman older than 75 with active COVID-19. Each CDR3 is given with its conserved first and last residue. Each record gives: clone size, J gene, D gene, V gene, CDR3 DNA, CDR3 protein. A D gene is named only where the DNA matches it firmly. Size is stated for part of the rows, as once, few or many counts, or as a class when the clone is expanded.

>.|TRBJ2-2|TRBD1|TRBV7-3
TGTGCCAGCAGCTTAACCGGACAGGGGGCCCCTATTAACACCGGGGAGCTGTTTTTT
CASSLTGQGAPINTGELFF
>.|TRBJ2-7|.|TRBV10-1
TGCGCCAGGGGGGCGGGCTACGAGCAGTACTTC
CARGAGYEQYF
>once|TRBJ2-7|.|TRBV19
TGTGCCAGTAGTATTAGGGGGACAAGAACCTACGAGCAGTACTTC
CASSIRGTRTYEQYF
>.|TRBJ1-2|.|TRBV6-2/TRBV6-3
TGTGCCAGCAGTTACATCGACAGCTATGGCTACACCTTC
CASSYIDSYGYTF
>.|TRBJ1-5|TRBD1|TRBV28
TGTGCCAGCAGTTTCGGGACAGGGGGCGGTCAGCCCCAGCATTTT
CASSFGTGGGQPQHF
>.|TRBJ1-5|.|TRBV5-1
TGCGCCAGCAGCTTGGTGGCAGGGTTGGAGCCCCAGCATTTT
CASSLVAGLEPQHF
>once|TRBJ1-2|.|TRBV6-4
TGTGCCAGCAGTGAGACATCTTCAGCTAACTATGGCTACACCTTC
CASSETSSANYGYTF
>.|TRBJ1-5|TRBD1|TRBV24-1
TGTGCCACCAGTGATGCCGGGACAGGGGCGCCTAGCAATCAGCCCCAGCATTTT
CATSDAGTGAPSNQPQHF
>once|TRBJ2-5|TRBD1|TRBV5-5
TGTGCCAGCACCCCGGGACAGGCCCAAGAGACCCAGTACTTC
CASTPGQAQETQYF
>.|TRBJ1-2|.|TRBV9
TGTGCCAGCAGCGGACGGGGGGGATTCGACTATGGCTACACCTTC
CASSGRGGFDYGYTF
>.|TRBJ1-1|.|TRBV18
TGTGCCAGCTCACCTCTGCTGGCAGGGGATCGGAACACTGAAGCTTTCTTT
CASSPLLAGDRNTEAFF
>.|TRBJ2-3|TRBD1|TRBV11-2
TGTGCCAGCAGCGCTGGACAGGTGCCCACAGATACGCAGTATTTT
CASSAGQVPTDTQYF
>once|TRBJ2-3|.|TRBV30
TGTGCCTGGAGGGAACTAGGAGGAGGGAGTGCGCAGTATTTT
CAWRELGGGSAQYF
>.|TRBJ2-5|TRBD1|TRBV24-1
TGTGCCACCAGTCAGCTGACAGGGCGTCGGGAGACCCAGTACTTC
CATSQLTGRRETQYF
>.|TRBJ2-1|TRBD2|TRBV5-1
TGCGCCAGCAGCAAAGCGGGATTCTACAATGAGCAGTTCTTC
CASSKAGFYNEQFF
>.|TRBJ2-5|TRBD2|TRBV7-8
TGTGCCAGCAGCCGCGGACTAGCGGAGACCCAGTACTTC
CASSRGLAETQYF
>.|TRBJ2-1|.|TRBV15
TGTGCCACCAGCAGAGCAAACAACTACAATGAGCAGTTCTTC
CATSRANNYNEQFF